Below are 28 T cell receptor beta chains sequenced from a single sample in a study of type 1 regulatory T cells. TCRdb recomputed calls from the reads with MiXCR, one row per CDR3 protein. The sample records 60,000 to 70,000 distinct CDR3 sequences, roughly half being singletons. For these TCRs, the target antigens are not known. The specimen sequenced was cultured non-Tr1 T cells, either the whole culture or a sorted T cell fraction (not recorded which). These receptors were taken from a human donor in good health.

This rearrangement joins TRBV20-1 to TRBJ2-2; the D gene could be TRBD1 or TRBD2 (6 bases each). V lost 2 bases and J lost 2, with 12 bases in between. There are 15 residues in the CDR3. The germline CDR1 and CDR2 sequences are DFQATT and SNEGSKA (reference sequence). CDR3 residues: CSARLGGINTGELFF. CDR3 DNA: TGCAGTGCTAGACTAGGGGGGATAAACACCGGGGAGCTGTTTTTT.

This chain connects TRBV28 to TRBJ1-6; D possibly corresponds to TRBD1 (5 bases). This CDR3 contains 13 residues. With 8 bases removed from V and 7 bases from J, the gap between germline ends came to 12 bases. Per germline, CDR1 MDHEN and CDR2 SYDVKM. CDR3 in amino acids: CASLGPRNSPLHF. The CDR3 DNA reads TGTGCCAGCCTGGGGCCGAGGAATTCACCCCTCCACTTT.

The CDR3 sequence is CSALTRNEQFF. The CDR3 nucleotides read TGCAGCGCCCTCACTCGGAATGAGCAGTTCTTC. This rearrangement joins TRBV29-1 to TRBJ2-1; D unclear. V gave up 7 bases and J gave up 7 bases, with 11 bases separating them. This CDR3 contains 11 residues. The germline CDR1 and CDR2 sequences are SQVTM and ANQGSEA.

The rearrangement joins TRBV28 to TRBJ2-7, with D perhaps matching TRBD1 (5 bases). This CDR3 comprises 12 residues. Trimming removed 4 bases at V and 3 bases at J, with 7 bases between. Germline CDR1 reads MDHEN; CDR2 reads SYDVKM. DNA for the CDR3: TGTGCCAGCAGTTCCAGGGTCTACGAGCAGTACTTC. This translates into CASSSRVYEQYF.

This chain uses TRBV7-9 with TRBJ2-2; D assignment may be TRBD1 or TRBD2 (5 bases each). This CDR3 is built from 15 residues. Germline V lookup: CDR1 SEHNR, CDR2 FQNEAQ (reference sequence). The V and J ends lost 7 bases and 1 base respectively, with 13 bases between them. In DNA form, the CDR3 reads TGTGCCAGCACCCAGGGACCGCTGAACACCGGGGAGCTGTTTTTT. Protein product: CASTQGPLNTGELFF.

This chain connects TRBV3-1 to TRBJ2-7, with D perhaps TRBD2 (6 bases). Germline CDR1 reads LGHDT; CDR2 reads YNNKEL (reference sequence). The CDR3 totals 13 residues. Trimming shortened V by 4 bases and J by 8 bases, and 15 bases separated the two germline ends. The CDR3 nucleotides are TGTGCCAGCAGCCGGGGCCGGGACTCAAAGCAGTACTTC. Its protein is CASSRGRDSKQYF.

This clonotype was counted a few times. V gene TRBV7-2 combines with J gene TRBJ1-3; D unresolved. CDR3 size: 14 residues. V lost 3 bases, J lost 0 bases, and 6 bases lay in between. The germline V gene encodes CDR1 SGHTA and CDR2 FQGNSA. The CDR3, as DNA: TGTGCCAGCAGCTTCGGACTCTCTGGAAACACCATATATTTT. Translated, it gives CASSFGLSGNTIYF.

This chain links TRBV18 with TRBJ2-3; 10 bases are shared with TRBD2. The junction had 2 bases not matched to a gene; V was cut back by 3 bases and J by 2 bases. The germline CDR1 and CDR2 sequences are KGHSH and LQKENI. The CDR3 totals 15 residues. The CDR3, as DNA: TGTGCCAGCTCACCCCTAGCGGGGGCCACAGATACGCAGTATTTT. Translated, it gives CASSPLAGATDTQYF.

The chain links TRBV7-2 to TRBJ2-2, with 10 bases matching TRBD2. CDR3 length: 19 amino acids. Per the germline V gene, CDR1 is SGHTA and CDR2 is FQGNSA. Trimming cost V 1 base and J 6 bases; bases outside gene matches: 14. CDR3 amino acids: CASSLEGVGLAVRAGELFF. Written as DNA, the CDR3 is TGTGCCAGCAGCTTAGAGGGGGTTGGACTAGCGGTTAGAGCCGGGGAGCTGTTTTTT.

The chain uses TRBV5-1 and TRBJ1-6, with 7 bases matching TRBD1. CDR1 SGHRS and CDR2 YFSETQ come from the germline V gene. The trim removed 2 bases at V and 8 bases at J, leaving 4 bases unmatched. This CDR3 has 14 amino acids. The CDR3 coding sequence is TGCGCCAGCAGCTTACAGGGGAAGCATTCACCCCTCCACTTT. Translating it yields CASSLQGKHSPLHF.

This clonotype was seen a handful of times. The rearrangement joins TRBV10-3 to TRBJ2-3, with D possibly being TRBD2 (5 bases). CDR3 size: 14 residues. The germline V gene has CDR1 ENHRY and CDR2 SYGVKD. Trimming pared 5 bases from V and 2 bases from J, leaving 11 bases between. This CDR3 reads CAISPTSVTDTQYF. CDR3 DNA sequence: TGTGCCATCAGTCCCACTAGTGTCACAGATACGCAGTATTTT.

The V call is TRBV6-1, the J call TRBJ2-1; 7 bases are shared with TRBD1. Germline-derived CDR1 and CDR2 are MNHNS and SASEGT. V trimming: 6 bases; J trimming: 0 bases; junction bases outside the gene matches: 2. This CDR3 is 14 amino acids long. CDR3 amino acids: CASRGDSSYNEQFF. The CDR3 nucleotides are TGTGCCAGCAGGGGGGACAGCTCCTACAATGAGCAGTTCTTC.

This clonotype came up once. The rearrangement uses TRBV4-1 and TRBJ1-1, with 8 bases that match TRBD1. CDR1 and CDR2 (germline): MGHRA, YSYEKL. Trimming at V came to 8 bases and at J to 7 bases, leaving 9 bases not matched to a gene. The CDR3 runs to 13 residues. The CDR3 is CASGGQGLGEAFF. CDR3 nucleotide sequence: TGCGCCAGCGGAGGACAGGGCCTGGGTGAAGCTTTCTTT.

The rearrangement joins TRBV12-3 or TRBV12-4 to TRBJ2-2; D not resolved. CDR3 length equals 15 residues. The V end lost 3 bases, the J end lost 1 base, and 9 bases lay between the germline ends. CDR3 coding DNA: TGTGCCAGCAGTTTCTTGGGGAAGAACACCGGGGAGCTGTTTTTT. Translation: CASSFLGKNTGELFF.

This rearrangement joins TRBV6-2 or TRBV6-3 to TRBJ1-2; D gene uncertain. The CDR3 totals 13 residues. The germline gives CDR1 MNHEY, CDR2 SVGEGT. V was clipped by 6 bases and J by 4 bases, with 12 bases between them. CDR3 amino acids: CASSPTGPYGYTF. CDR3 sequence (DNA): TGTGCCAGCAGCCCCACGGGCCCCTATGGCTACACCTTC.

The CDR3 reads CASSRVAGTTGNYGYTF. In DNA form, the CDR3 reads TGTGCCAGCAGCCGCGTGGCGGGCACGACAGGGAACTATGGCTACACCTTC. The chain employs TRBV5-6 and TRBJ1-2; 7 bases line up with TRBD1. Unmatched junction bases numbered 14, after V lost 4 bases and J lost 2 bases. The CDR3 contains 17 residues. Germline CDR1 and CDR2: SGHDT and YYEEEE.

This clonotype was recorded only once. The V gene is TRBV5-1, the J gene TRBJ1-1, with TRBD1 matching 8 bases. Germline CDR1 reads SGHRS; CDR2 reads YFSETQ. V gave up 4 bases and J gave up 6 bases; unmatched junction bases: 8. The CDR3 sequence is 14 residues long. The CDR3 sequence: CASSKGQVPAEAFF. The CDR3, as DNA: TGCGCCAGCAGCAAGGGACAGGTTCCAGCTGAAGCTTTCTTT.

The gene calls are TRBV29-1 and TRBJ2-1; 11 bases align to TRBD1. The CDR3 runs 14 residues. CDR1 and CDR2 from the germline V gene are SQVTM and ANQGSEA. Trimming cost V 7 bases and J 0 bases; bases outside gene matches: 2. The CDR3 DNA sequence: TGCAGCGCCGGGACAGGGGGCTCCTACAATGAGCAGTTCTTC. Protein product: CSAGTGGSYNEQFF.

The gene calls are TRBV5-1 and TRBJ2-7; D possibly uses TRBD1 or TRBD2 (7 bases each). The CDR3 totals 15 residues. Germline V gives CDR1 SGHRS, CDR2 YFSETQ. With 4 bases removed from V and 4 bases from J, the gap between germline ends came to 18 bases. Here the CDR3 DNA reads TGCGCCAGCAGCCGACAGGGAGGGTCGGGTTACGAGCAGTACTTC. As protein: CASSRQGGSGYEQYF.

The CDR3 DNA reads TGTGCCAGCAGCCAAGCGCACCGGGCCCCCAATTCACCCCTCCACTTT. Translating gives CASSQAHRAPNSPLHF. The chain has TRBV4-2 and TRBJ1-6; D gene ambiguous. The CDR3 has 16 residues. CDR1 and CDR2 from the germline V gene are LGHNA and YNFKEQ. The ends were cut back, 1 base at V and 7 bases at J, with 14 bases in the middle.

This clonotype was seen a few times. This chain links TRBV3-1 with TRBJ2-3, with unresolved D. This CDR3 is built from 11 residues. The germline V and J ends were trimmed by 0 bases and 7 bases, with 2 bases remaining between them. CDR1 and CDR2 from the germline V gene are LGHDT and YNNKEL (reference sequence). Written as DNA, the CDR3 is TGTGCCAGCAGCCAAGAAAATACGCAGTATTTT. This translates into CASSQENTQYF.

J is TRBJ1-3 and V is TRBV4-1; D unclear. This CDR3 contains 16 residues. The V gene lost 0 bases and the J gene lost 0 bases, with 9 bases spanning the gap. Germline assignment: CDR1 MGHRA and CDR2 YSYEKL. The CDR3: CASSQDFTISGNTIYF. Here the CDR3 DNA reads TGCGCCAGCAGCCAAGATTTTACAATCTCTGGAAACACCATATATTTT.

This chain uses TRBV6-1 with TRBJ1-1; D remains ambiguous. V lost 4 bases to trimming and J lost 8 bases, with 14 bases between them. Germline values: CDR1 MNHNS, CDR2 SASEGT. The CDR3 is 13 amino acids. The CDR3 DNA reads TGTGCCAGCAGTGTCCGGTGGGGTACCGAAGCTTTCTTT. It is translated as CASSVRWGTEAFF.

The chain is built from TRBV20-1 and TRBJ1-4; 10 positions match TRBD1. CDR3 length: 14 amino acids. Germline values: CDR1 DFQATT, CDR2 SNEGSKA (reference sequence). J gave up 11 bases and V 4 bases, and 10 bases lay outside the gene matches. The CDR3 bases are TGCAGTGCTACACACAGACAGGGGGCCTTGAAACTGTTTTTT. It translates to CSATHRQGALKLFF.

This clonotype came up a few times. The chain employs TRBV12-3 or TRBV12-4 and TRBJ2-2; D gene uncertain. The V and J ends lost 2 bases and 6 bases respectively, with 4 bases between them. The CDR3 extends over 12 amino acids. In nucleotides, the CDR3 is TGTGCCAGCAGTTTAAAATCCGGGGAGCTGTTTTTT. This translates into CASSLKSGELFF.

This clonotype was seen only once. In this CDR3 the conserved last residue, phenylalanine or tryptophan, is missing, so a read error is likely. V and J are TRBV7-2 and TRBJ2-3; 11 bases fit TRBD2. With V trimmed by 6 bases and J by 4 bases, 9 bases remained unmatched. Germline assignment: CDR1 SGHTA and CDR2 FQGNSA. The CDR3 has 16 amino acids. The CDR3 protein is CASRPVAGGGADTQYL. The CDR3 coding sequence is TGTGCCAGCAGACCAGTAGCGGGGGGGGGCGCAGATACGCAGTATTTA.

V is TRBV24-1 and J is TRBJ1-2; 8 bases match TRBD1. Trimming at V came to 4 bases and at J to 6 bases, leaving 6 bases not matched to a gene. Looked up from germline, CDR1 is KGHDR and CDR2 is SFDVKD. The CDR3 length is 14 residues. The CDR3 nucleotides are TGTGCCACCAGTGAAACGGACAGGGTGGATGGCTACACCTTC. Translation gives CATSETDRVDGYTF.

The V gene is TRBV10-1, the J gene TRBJ2-1; TRBD1 agrees at 8 bases. The J segment lost 3 bases and the V segment lost 5 bases, leaving 6 bases of the junction unmatched. Germline assignment: CDR1 WNHNN and CDR2 SYGVQD (reference sequence). The length of the CDR3 is 15 residues. The CDR3, as DNA: TGCGCCAGCAGTCTTGACAGGGGAGGCTACAATGAGCAGTTCTTC. Its protein is CASSLDRGGYNEQFF.